The clone carrying this T cell receptor beta chain was seen a handful of times. The CDR3 loop spans 13 amino acids. Germline CDR1 is SGHDN and CDR2 is FVKESK. V was clipped by 5 bases and J by 1 base, with 8 bases between them. A multiplex PCR was run with 60 Vbeta primers and 13 Jbeta primers. The protocol was immunoSEQ multiplex PCR, while the TCRdb copy is restricted to in-frame clones and leaves out a portion. The table lists 65,000 to 90,000 clones, 65% to 85% of them singletons. This sample was included in a study of cytomegalovirus exposure and HLA in healthy donors. Sequencing was carried out using PBMCs. J is TRBJ1-2 and V is TRBV14; no clear D. The clonotype originates from a woman aged 40 to 50 in good health and CMV-seropositive. Here the CDR3 DNA reads TGTGCCAGCAGCTCCAGTCTTAACTATGGCTACACCTTC. Its translation: CASSSSLNYGYTF.